Below are 25 T cell receptor beta chains sequenced from a single sample in a study of response to subunit inactivated influenza vaccine. TCRdb called the RT-PCR reads again in MiXCR, with one record for every CDR3 protein. Seen here are roughly 500,000 distinct CDR3 sequences, approximately 24% observed once, and the top ten hold under 2.5%. Sequenced material: CD4+ T cells sorted from PBMCs, taken roughly 5 days after vaccination. These receptors were obtained from a man aged 50-59 years who received an inactivated influenza vaccine.

V usage is TRBV4-1 and J usage is TRBJ2-5, with 7 positions matching TRBD1. The CDR3 runs to 14 residues. Looked up from germline, CDR1 is MGHRA and CDR2 is YSYEKL. V trimming: 1 base; J trimming: 5 bases; junction bases outside the gene matches: 4. DNA of the CDR3: TGCGCCAGCAGCCAAGCCGGACAGGTGGAGACCCAGTACTTC. It encodes CASSQAGQVETQYF.

This clonotype was picked up many times. The V and J genes are TRBV18 and TRBJ1-5, with D uncertain. This CDR3 is 14 amino acids long. Germline CDR1 is KGHSH and CDR2 is LQKENI. Trimming took off 2 bases at V and 1 base at J, with 6 bases between the two ends. The CDR3 reads CASSPRRSNQPQHF. The CDR3, as DNA: TGTGCCAGCTCACCAAGGCGGAGCAATCAGCCCCAGCATTTT.

The chain employs TRBV6-2 or TRBV6-3 and TRBJ2-5; TRBD1 agrees at 7 bases. The CDR3 runs 15 residues. CDR1 and CDR2 (germline): MNHEY, SVGEGT. The V gene end was trimmed by 2 bases and the J gene end by 5 bases; junction bases not matched to a gene: 8. This chain's CDR3 is CASSYRDRVEETQYF. CDR3 DNA: TGTGCCAGCAGTTACCGCGACAGGGTAGAGGAGACCCAGTACTTC.

This clonotype has more than one count but fewer than ten. V is TRBV12-3 or TRBV12-4 and J is TRBJ2-2, with 7 bases aligning to TRBD1. The CDR3 has 14 amino acids. J lost 5 bases, V lost 6 bases, and 6 bases had no gene match. The CDR3 DNA follows: TGTGCCAGCAGACTACTACAGGGGACCGGGGAGCTGTTTTTT. Protein product: CASRLLQGTGELFF.

V usage is TRBV18 and J usage is TRBJ2-7; D perhaps matches TRBD2 (6 bases). The CDR3 has 15 amino acids. The V end was cut by 2 bases, the J end by 1 base, with 12 bases between. Per germline, CDR1 KGHSH and CDR2 LQKENI. CDR3 bases: TGTGCCAGCTCACCAGGCAGTGGGGGGTCCTACGAGCAGTACTTC. Its translation: CASSPGSGGSYEQYF. The variable domain in full, with the rest retrieved from reference TRBV18 and TRBJ2-7, is NAGVMQNPRHLVRRRGQEARLRCSPMKGHSHVYWYRQLPEEGLKFMVYLQKENIIDESGMPKERFSAEFPKEGPSILRIQQVVRGDSAAYFCASSPGSGGSYEQYFGPGTRLTVT.

V usage is TRBV29-1 and J usage is TRBJ2-7, with 7 bases identical to TRBD1. Germline-derived CDR1 and CDR2 are SQVTM and ANQGSEA. V lost 8 bases and J lost 3; bases outside the gene matches: 10. The CDR3 totals 13 residues. CDR3 bases: TGCAGCACCCGACAGGGCCACGACTACGAGCAGTACTTC. Translating gives CSTRQGHDYEQYF.

There are a few counts of this clonotype. The CDR3, as DNA: TGCAGTGCTTGGGGGGCAGGTAGATACGAGCAGTACTTC. Translated, it gives CSAWGAGRYEQYF. This chain links TRBV20-1 with TRBJ2-7, with D possibly called TRBD1 or TRBD2 (6 bases each). The ends were cut back, 5 bases at V and 4 bases at J, with 15 bases in the middle. The CDR3 spans 13 residues. CDR1 and CDR2 from the germline V gene are DFQATT and SNEGSKA (reference sequence).

This chain uses TRBV11-1 with TRBJ2-1, with D uncertain. Trimming shortened V by 2 bases and J by 2 bases, and 10 bases separated the two germline ends. The length of the CDR3 is 15 residues. Germline CDR1 SGHAT, CDR2 FQDESV (reference sequence). Written as DNA, the CDR3 is TGTGCCAGCAGCTTAAGGGCGATCACCTACAATGAGCAGTTCTTC. This translates into CASSLRAITYNEQFF.

The rearrangement uses TRBV5-1 and TRBJ1-2; D remains ambiguous. The length of the CDR3 is 13 residues. Trimming removed 0 bases at V and 6 bases at J, with 9 bases between. Looked up from germline, CDR1 is SGHRS and CDR2 is YFSETQ. This CDR3 reads CASSLARSDGYTF. The CDR3 coding sequence is TGCGCCAGCAGCTTGGCGCGGAGTGATGGCTACACCTTC.

The chain couples TRBV3-1 to TRBJ2-1, with D possibly TRBD1 on 6 matching bases. Germline CDR1 LGHDT, CDR2 YNNKEL (reference sequence). Trimming left V 6 bases short and J 4 bases short, with 31 bases between. The CDR3 is 20 residues long. The CDR3 spells CASSRIVQGFDRGRYNEQFF. As DNA, the CDR3 is TGTGCCAGCAGTCGGATAGTACAGGGTTTCGATCGAGGGAGATACAATGAGCAGTTCTTC.

J is TRBJ2-1 and V is TRBV18; D ambiguous. Trimming took 0 bases from V and 0 from J, leaving 6 bases between them. The germline CDR1 and CDR2 sequences are KGHSH and LQKENI. The length of the CDR3 is 15 residues. CDR3 in DNA: TGTGCCAGCTCACCACCGATTAGCTCCTACAATGAGCAGTTCTTC. The encoded protein is CASSPPISSYNEQFF.

CDR3 nucleotides: TGCAGTGCTAGAGAGAAGGCAGGGAAGTATGAAAAACTGTTTTTT. As protein: CSAREKAGKYEKLFF. J is TRBJ1-4 and V is TRBV20-1; TRBD1 is a possible D gene (5 bases). This CDR3 is built from 15 residues. V lost 0 bases and J lost 6, with 14 bases in between. Looked up from germline, CDR1 is DFQATT and CDR2 is SNEGSKA (reference sequence).

The V and J genes are TRBV18 and TRBJ2-7; D uncertain. Between the trimmed V and J ends, which lost 3 bases and 2 bases, there was a span of 17 bases. The CDR3 sequence is 16 residues long. Germline V gene sequence: CDR1 KGHSH, CDR2 LQKENI. The CDR3 loop is CASSPSDVSITYEQYF. The CDR3 DNA reads as TGTGCCAGCTCACCTAGTGATGTCAGTATCACCTACGAGCAGTACTTC. The entire variable domain, with the rest obtained from reference TRBV18 and TRBJ2-7, is as follows: NAGVMQNPRHLVRRRGQEARLRCSPMKGHSHVYWYRQLPEEGLKFMVYLQKENIIDESGMPKERFSAEFPKEGPSILRIQQVVRGDSAAYFCASSPSDVSITYEQYFGPGTRLTVT.

This clonotype turned up a few times. This CDR3 is CASSRAGTLGETQYF. The CDR3 DNA sequence: TGCGCCAGCAGCAGAGCCGGGACTCTTGGGGAGACCCAGTACTTC. V and J are TRBV5-1 and TRBJ2-5, with D possibly being TRBD2 (6 bases). V was clipped by 4 bases and J by 5 bases, with 18 bases between them. Per germline, CDR1 SGHRS and CDR2 YFSETQ. CDR3 length equals 15 residues.

This clonotype occurred many times. V and J are TRBV7-2 and TRBJ1-3; D unresolved. The CDR3 is made up of 15 amino acids. From germline, CDR1 is SGHTA and CDR2 FQGNSA. The V end lost 4 bases, the J end lost 4 bases, and 14 bases lay between the germline ends. In DNA, the CDR3 is TGTGCCAGCAGCTCCTCACCTAATCCCGGAAACACCATATATTTT. Its protein is CASSSSPNPGNTIYF.

The rearrangement links TRBV20-1 to TRBJ2-3, with D possibly being TRBD2 (6 bases). The CDR3 is 13 residues long. Germline-derived CDR1 and CDR2 are DFQATT and SNEGSKA (reference sequence). Trimming took off 6 bases at V and 4 bases at J, with 14 bases between the two ends. The CDR3 reads CSAKRTNADTQYF. The CDR3 DNA is TGCAGTGCCAAGAGGACTAATGCAGATACGCAGTATTTT.

The chain combines TRBV5-1 with TRBJ1-1, with 8 nucleotides matching TRBD1. Looked up from germline, CDR1 is SGHRS and CDR2 is YFSETQ. V trimming: 6 bases; J trimming: 1 base; junction bases outside the gene matches: 2. This CDR3 spans 13 amino acids. CDR3: CASKTGENTEAFF. For the CDR3, the DNA is TGCGCCAGCAAGACAGGGGAGAACACTGAAGCTTTCTTT.

A few counts support this clonotype. The chain couples TRBV20-1 to TRBJ1-5; possible D gene TRBD1, 6 bases. The germline V gene encodes CDR1 DFQATT and CDR2 SNEGSKA (reference sequence). Trimming took 0 bases from V and 1 from J, leaving 13 bases between them. This CDR3 contains 16 residues. CDR3 residues: CSARDSGAFSNQPQHF. CDR3 bases: TGCAGTGCTAGAGATTCAGGGGCTTTCAGCAATCAGCCCCAGCATTTT.

This clonotype was detected a few times. The chain combines TRBV20-1 with TRBJ2-3; no firm D call. The germline V and J ends were trimmed by 2 bases and 4 bases, with 10 bases remaining between them. Per the germline V gene, CDR1 is DFQATT and CDR2 is SNEGSKA (reference sequence). The CDR3 is 13 amino acids. CDR3 sequence reads: CSARQDGPDTQYF. The CDR3 region has the DNA TGCAGTGCTAGACAGGATGGGCCAGATACGCAGTATTTT.

This clonotype came up a few times. This chain links TRBV5-6 with TRBJ2-1, with 10 positions matching TRBD2. After removal of 4 bases from V and 6 bases from J, the junction contained 4 bases not matched to a gene. The germline V gene encodes CDR1 SGHDT and CDR2 YYEEEE. The CDR3 is 14 amino acids. This chain's CDR3 is CASSRLAGANEQFF. The CDR3 bases are TGTGCCAGCAGCCGGCTAGCGGGGGCCAATGAGCAGTTCTTC.

The chain joins TRBV27 to TRBJ1-4, with 7 bases lining up with TRBD1. The CDR3 extends over 15 amino acids. The J segment lost 7 bases and the V segment lost 5 bases, leaving 10 bases of the junction unmatched. Germline V gene lookup returns CDR1 MNHEY and CDR2 SMNVEV (reference sequence). The CDR3 loop reads CASSLRPRDSEKLFF. The DNA for the CDR3 is TGTGCCAGCAGTCTACGACCCCGGGACAGTGAAAAACTGTTTTTT.

There are a few counts of this clonotype. The rearrangement links TRBV20-1 to TRBJ2-7; the match to TRBD1 covers 9 bases. Trimming removed 2 bases from V and 6 bases from J; junction bases left unmatched: 5. In germline, CDR1 is DFQATT, CDR2 SNEGSKA (reference sequence). This CDR3 has 13 amino acids. The DNA for the CDR3 is TGCAGTGCTAGACCTCCGACAGGGGGCGAGCAGTACTTC. Protein sequence: CSARPPTGGEQYF.

This clonotype has more than one count but fewer than ten. The rearrangement links TRBV6-2 or TRBV6-3 to TRBJ2-6; unclear D gene. The CDR3 consists of 13 residues. V lost 9 bases and J 0 bases, leaving 6 bases between the germline ends. Germline V gene lookup returns CDR1 MNHEY and CDR2 SVGEGT. The CDR3 reads CASQPSGANVLTF. As DNA, the CDR3 is TGTGCCAGTCAGCCCTCTGGGGCCAACGTCCTGACTTTC.

A few counts support this clonotype. V usage is TRBV10-3 and J usage is TRBJ2-7; the D is unclear. Trimming pared 3 bases from V and 3 bases from J, leaving 9 bases between. The CDR3 extends over 13 amino acids. CDR1 is ENHRY, CDR2 SYGVKD, per germline. The CDR3 DNA reads TGTGCCATCAGTGACAGGTCCTACTACGAGCAGTACTTC. It yields the protein CAISDRSYYEQYF.

The rearrangement joins TRBV20-1 to TRBJ2-7, with 8 bases matching TRBD2. CDR3 length: 14 residues. Germline CDR1 and CDR2: DFQATT and SNEGSKA (reference sequence). J lost 2 bases, V lost 3 bases, and 6 bases had no gene match. The CDR3: CSASSAGGTYEQYF. CDR3 nucleotide sequence: TGCAGTGCTAGTTCTGCGGGAGGTACCTACGAGCAGTACTTC.